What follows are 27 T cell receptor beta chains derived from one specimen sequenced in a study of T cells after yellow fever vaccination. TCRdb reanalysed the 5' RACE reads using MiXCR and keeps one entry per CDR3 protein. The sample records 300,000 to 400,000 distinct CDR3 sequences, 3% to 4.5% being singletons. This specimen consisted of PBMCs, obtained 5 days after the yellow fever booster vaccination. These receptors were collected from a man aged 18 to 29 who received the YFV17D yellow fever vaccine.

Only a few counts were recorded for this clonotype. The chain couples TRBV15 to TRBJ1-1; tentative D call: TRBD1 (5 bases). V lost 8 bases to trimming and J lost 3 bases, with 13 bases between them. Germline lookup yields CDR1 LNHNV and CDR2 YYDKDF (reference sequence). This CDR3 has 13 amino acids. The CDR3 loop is CATSRGGDTEAFF. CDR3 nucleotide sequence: TGTGCCACCTCCCGGGGAGGGGACACTGAAGCTTTCTTT.

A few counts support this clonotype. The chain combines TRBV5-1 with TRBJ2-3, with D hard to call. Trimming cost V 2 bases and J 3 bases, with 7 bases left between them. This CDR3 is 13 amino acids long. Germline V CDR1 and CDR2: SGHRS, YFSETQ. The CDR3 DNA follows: TGCGCCAGCAGCTTTAGCCCTACAGATACGCAGTATTTT. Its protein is CASSFSPTDTQYF.

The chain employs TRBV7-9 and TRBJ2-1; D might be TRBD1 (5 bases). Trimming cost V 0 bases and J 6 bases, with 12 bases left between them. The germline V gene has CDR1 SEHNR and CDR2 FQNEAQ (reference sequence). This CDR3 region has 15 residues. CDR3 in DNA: TGTGCCAGCAGCTTAGCGCTTAATCAGGGCAATGAGCAGTTCTTC. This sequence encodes CASSLALNQGNEQFF.

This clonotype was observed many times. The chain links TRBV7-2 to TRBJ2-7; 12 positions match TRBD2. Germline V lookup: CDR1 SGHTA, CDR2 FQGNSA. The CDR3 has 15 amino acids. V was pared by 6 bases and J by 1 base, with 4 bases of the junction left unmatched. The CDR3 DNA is TGTGCCAGCAGAGTGACTAGCGGGGGATCCTACGAGCAGTACTTC. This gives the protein CASRVTSGGSYEQYF.

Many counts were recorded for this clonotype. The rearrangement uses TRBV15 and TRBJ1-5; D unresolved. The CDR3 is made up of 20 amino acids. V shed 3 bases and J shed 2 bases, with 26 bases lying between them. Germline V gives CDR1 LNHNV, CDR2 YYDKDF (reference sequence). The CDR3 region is CATSSSPVSGRRVRNQPQHF. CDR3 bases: TGTGCCACCAGCAGTTCCCCTGTATCGGGAAGGAGGGTTCGCAATCAGCCCCAGCATTTT.

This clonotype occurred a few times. The CDR3: CASSLAQQGAYSPLHF. Here the CDR3 DNA reads TGTGCCAGCAGCTTAGCCCAGCAGGGGGCGTATTCACCCCTCCACTTT. This rearrangement joins TRBV7-2 to TRBJ1-6; 8 nucleotides match TRBD1. CDR1 is SGHTA and CDR2 is FQGNSA in the germline V gene. The length of the CDR3 is 16 residues. With V trimmed by 0 bases and J by 8 bases, 6 bases remained unmatched.

CDR3 nucleotides: TGTGCCAGCAGTTCCGCAGGGGGCACACTAATTTGGGACCAGTACTTC. Its protein product is CASSSAGGTLIWDQYF. The chain combines TRBV28 with TRBJ2-5; TRBD1 matches 8 bases. This CDR3 comprises 16 residues. Per germline, CDR1 MDHEN and CDR2 SYDVKM. V lost 4 bases and J lost 10; bases outside the gene matches: 17.

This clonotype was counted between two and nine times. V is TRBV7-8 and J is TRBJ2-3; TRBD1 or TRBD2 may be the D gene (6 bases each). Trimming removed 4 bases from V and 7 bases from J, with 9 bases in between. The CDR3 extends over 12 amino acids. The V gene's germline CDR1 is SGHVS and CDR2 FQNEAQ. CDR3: CASSSGAHTQYF. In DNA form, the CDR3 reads TGTGCCAGCAGCTCGGGGGCGCATACGCAGTATTTT.

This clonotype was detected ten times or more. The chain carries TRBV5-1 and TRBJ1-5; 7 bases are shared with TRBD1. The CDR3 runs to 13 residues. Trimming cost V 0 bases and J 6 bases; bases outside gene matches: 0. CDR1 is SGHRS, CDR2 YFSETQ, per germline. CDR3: CASSLAGGQPQHF. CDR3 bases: TGCGCCAGCAGCTTGGCAGGGGGTCAGCCCCAGCATTTT.

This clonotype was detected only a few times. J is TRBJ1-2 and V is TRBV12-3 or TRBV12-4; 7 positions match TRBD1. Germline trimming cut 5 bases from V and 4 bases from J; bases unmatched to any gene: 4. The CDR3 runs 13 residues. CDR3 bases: TGTGCCAGCAGTAGTCAGGGGGGCTATGGCTACACCTTC. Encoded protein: CASSSQGGYGYTF.

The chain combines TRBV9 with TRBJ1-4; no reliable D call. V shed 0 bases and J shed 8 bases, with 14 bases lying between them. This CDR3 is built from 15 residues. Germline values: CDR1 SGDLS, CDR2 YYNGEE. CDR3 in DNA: TGTGCCAGCAGCGTAGGTAATTTGGCTGGAGAAAAACTGTTTTTT. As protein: CASSVGNLAGEKLFF.

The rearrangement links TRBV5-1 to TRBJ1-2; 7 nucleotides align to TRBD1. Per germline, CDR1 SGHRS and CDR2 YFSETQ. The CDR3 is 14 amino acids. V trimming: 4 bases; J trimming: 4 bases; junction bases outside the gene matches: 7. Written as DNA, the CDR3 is TGCGCCAGCAGCCCAGAGACAGGGAGCTATGGCTACACCTTC. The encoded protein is CASSPETGSYGYTF. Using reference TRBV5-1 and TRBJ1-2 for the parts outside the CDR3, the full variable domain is KAGVTQTPRYLIKTRGQQVTLSCSPISGHRSVSWYQQTPGQGLQFLFEYFSETQRNKGNFPGRFSGRQFSNSRSEMNVSTLELGDSALYLCASSPETGSYGYTFGSGTRLTVV.

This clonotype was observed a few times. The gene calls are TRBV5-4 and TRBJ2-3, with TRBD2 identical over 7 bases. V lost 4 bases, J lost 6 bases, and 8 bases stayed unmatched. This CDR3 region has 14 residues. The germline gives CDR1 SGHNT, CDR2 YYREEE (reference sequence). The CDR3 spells CASSPAGEGDTQYF. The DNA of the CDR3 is TGTGCCAGCAGCCCGGCGGGGGAGGGGGATACGCAGTATTTT.

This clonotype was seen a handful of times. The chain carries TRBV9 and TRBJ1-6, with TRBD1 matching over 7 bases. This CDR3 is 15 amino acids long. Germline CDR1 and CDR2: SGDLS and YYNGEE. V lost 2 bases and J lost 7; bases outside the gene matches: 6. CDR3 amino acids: CASSVASGGNSPLHF. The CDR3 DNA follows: TGTGCCAGCAGCGTCGCCTCAGGGGGAAATTCACCCCTCCACTTT.

The chain's CDR3 is CASSDSPNYGYTF. In DNA form, the CDR3 reads TGTGCCAGCAGTGACAGCCCTAACTATGGCTACACCTTC. V is TRBV2 and J is TRBJ1-2, with unresolved D. Germline values: CDR1 SNHLY, CDR2 FYNNEI. Trimming removed 3 bases from V and 0 bases from J, with 5 bases in between. The CDR3 is 13 residues long.

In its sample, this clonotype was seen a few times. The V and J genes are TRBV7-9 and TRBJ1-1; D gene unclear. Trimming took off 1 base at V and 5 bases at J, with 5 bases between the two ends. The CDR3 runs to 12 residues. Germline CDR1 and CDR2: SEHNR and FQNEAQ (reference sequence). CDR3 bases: TGTGCCAGCAGCTTAGAGGTGACTGAAGCTTTCTTT. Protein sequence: CASSLEVTEAFF.

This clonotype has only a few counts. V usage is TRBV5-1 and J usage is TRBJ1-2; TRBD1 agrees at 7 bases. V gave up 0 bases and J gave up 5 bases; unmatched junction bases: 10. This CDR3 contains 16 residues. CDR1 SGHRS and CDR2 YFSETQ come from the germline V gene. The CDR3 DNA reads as TGCGCCAGCAGCTTGGAACTTCCGGGACAGCCGTATGGCTACACCTTC. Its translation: CASSLELPGQPYGYTF.

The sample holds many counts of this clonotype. In nucleotides, the CDR3 is TGTGCCAGCAGCGCCGGACTAGCGCTAAGCACAGATACGCAGTATTTT. It translates to CASSAGLALSTDTQYF. The chain joins TRBV9 to TRBJ2-3; 9 bases fit TRBD2. Germline V lookup: CDR1 SGDLS, CDR2 YYNGEE. With V trimmed by 3 bases and J by 0 bases, 5 bases remained unmatched. This CDR3 spans 16 amino acids.

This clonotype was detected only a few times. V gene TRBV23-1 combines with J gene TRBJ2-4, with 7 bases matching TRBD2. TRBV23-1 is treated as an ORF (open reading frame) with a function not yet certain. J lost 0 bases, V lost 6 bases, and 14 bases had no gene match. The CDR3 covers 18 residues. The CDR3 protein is CASRFGAGEPLAKNIQYF. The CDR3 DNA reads TGCGCCAGCAGGTTCGGGGCGGGGGAGCCACTAGCCAAAAACATTCAGTACTTC.

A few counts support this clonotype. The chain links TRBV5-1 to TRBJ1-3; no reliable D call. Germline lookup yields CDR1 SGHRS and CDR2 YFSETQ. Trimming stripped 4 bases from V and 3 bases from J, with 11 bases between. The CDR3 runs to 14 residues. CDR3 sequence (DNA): TGCGCCAGCAGCCTTCAGACGGGTGGAAACACCATATATTTT. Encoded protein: CASSLQTGGNTIYF. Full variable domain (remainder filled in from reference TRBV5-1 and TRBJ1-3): KAGVTQTPRYLIKTRGQQVTLSCSPISGHRSVSWYQQTPGQGLQFLFEYFSETQRNKGNFPGRFSGRQFSNSRSEMNVSTLELGDSALYLCASSLQTGGNTIYFGEGSWLTVV.

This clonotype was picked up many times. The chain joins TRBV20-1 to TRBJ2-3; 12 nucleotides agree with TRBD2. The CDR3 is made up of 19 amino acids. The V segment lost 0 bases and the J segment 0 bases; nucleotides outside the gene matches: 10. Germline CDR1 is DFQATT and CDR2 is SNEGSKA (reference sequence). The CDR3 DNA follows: TGCAGTGCTAGAGACGGACTAGCGGGGACATCCTATAGCACAGATACGCAGTATTTT. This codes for CSARDGLAGTSYSTDTQYF.

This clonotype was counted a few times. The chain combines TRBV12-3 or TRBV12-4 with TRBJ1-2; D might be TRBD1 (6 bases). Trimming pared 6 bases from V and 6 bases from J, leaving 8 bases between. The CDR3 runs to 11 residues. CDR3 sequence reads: CASSRGDGYTF. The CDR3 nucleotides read TGTGCCAGCAGCAGGGGAGATGGCTACACCTTC.

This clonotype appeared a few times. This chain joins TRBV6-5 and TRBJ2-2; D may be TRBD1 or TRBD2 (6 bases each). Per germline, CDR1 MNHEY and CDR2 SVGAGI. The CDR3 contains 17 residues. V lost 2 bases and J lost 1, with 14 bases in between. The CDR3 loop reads CASSYRGRTGNTGELFF. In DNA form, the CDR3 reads TGTGCCAGCAGTTACCGGGGGCGGACGGGGAACACCGGGGAGCTGTTTTTT.

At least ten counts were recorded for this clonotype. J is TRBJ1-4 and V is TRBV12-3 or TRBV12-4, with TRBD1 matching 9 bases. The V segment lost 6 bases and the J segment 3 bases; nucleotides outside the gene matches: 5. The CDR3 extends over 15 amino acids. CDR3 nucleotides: TGTGCCAGCAGACCGAGACAGGGGGCTAATGAAAAACTGTTTTTT. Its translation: CASRPRQGANEKLFF.

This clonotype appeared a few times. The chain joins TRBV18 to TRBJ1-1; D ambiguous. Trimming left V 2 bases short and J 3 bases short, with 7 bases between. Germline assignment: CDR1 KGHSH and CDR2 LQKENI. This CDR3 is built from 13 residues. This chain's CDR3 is CASSPFPDTEAFF. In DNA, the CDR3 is TGTGCCAGCTCACCATTTCCGGACACTGAAGCTTTCTTT.

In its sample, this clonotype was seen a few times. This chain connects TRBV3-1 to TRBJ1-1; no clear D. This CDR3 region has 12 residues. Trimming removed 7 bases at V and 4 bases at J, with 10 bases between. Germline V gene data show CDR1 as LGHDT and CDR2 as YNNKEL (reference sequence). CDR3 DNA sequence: TGTGCCAGCAAAAAAGAGGGCACTGAAGCTTTCTTT. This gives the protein CASKKEGTEAFF.

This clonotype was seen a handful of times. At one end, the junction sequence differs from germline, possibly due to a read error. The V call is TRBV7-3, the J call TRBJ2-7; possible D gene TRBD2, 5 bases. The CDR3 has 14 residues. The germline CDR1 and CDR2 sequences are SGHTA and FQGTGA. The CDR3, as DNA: TGTGCCAGCAGCTTATCCCCTAGCTCCCACGAGCAGTACTTC. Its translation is CASSLSPSSHEQYF.